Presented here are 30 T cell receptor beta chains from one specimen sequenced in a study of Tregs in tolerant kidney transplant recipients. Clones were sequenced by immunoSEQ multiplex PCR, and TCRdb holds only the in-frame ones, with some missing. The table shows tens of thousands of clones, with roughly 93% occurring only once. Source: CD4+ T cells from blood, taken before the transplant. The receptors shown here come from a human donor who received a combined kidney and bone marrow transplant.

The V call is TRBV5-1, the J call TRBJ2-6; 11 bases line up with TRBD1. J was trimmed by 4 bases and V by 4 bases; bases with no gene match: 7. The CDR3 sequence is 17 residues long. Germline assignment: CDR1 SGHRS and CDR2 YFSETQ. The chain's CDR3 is CASSPDRGRRGANVLTF. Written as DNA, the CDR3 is TGCGCCAGCAGCCCGGACAGGGGGCGTAGAGGGGCCAACGTCCTGACTTTC.

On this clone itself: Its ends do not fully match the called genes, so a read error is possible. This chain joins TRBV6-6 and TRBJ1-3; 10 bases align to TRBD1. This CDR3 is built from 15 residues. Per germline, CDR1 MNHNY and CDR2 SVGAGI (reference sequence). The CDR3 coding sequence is TGTGCCAGCTTCCGGGACAGGGGATCTGAAAACACCATATATTTT. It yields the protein CASFRDRGSENTIYF.

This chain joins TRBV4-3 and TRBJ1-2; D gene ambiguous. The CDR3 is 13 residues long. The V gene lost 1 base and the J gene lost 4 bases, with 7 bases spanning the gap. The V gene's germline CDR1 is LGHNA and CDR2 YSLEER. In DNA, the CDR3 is TGCGCCAGCAGCCAAGGGTTCGGCTATGGCTACACCTTC. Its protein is CASSQGFGYGYTF.

The DNA for the CDR3 is TGTGCCAGCAGCGGAGGAAGGGATTATGGCTACACCTTC. Translated: CASSGGRDYGYTF. This rearrangement joins TRBV25-1 to TRBJ1-2; D is ambiguous. Per germline, CDR1 MGHDK and CDR2 SYGVNS. V lost 6 bases and J 5 bases, leaving 13 bases between the germline ends. CDR3 length equals 13 residues.

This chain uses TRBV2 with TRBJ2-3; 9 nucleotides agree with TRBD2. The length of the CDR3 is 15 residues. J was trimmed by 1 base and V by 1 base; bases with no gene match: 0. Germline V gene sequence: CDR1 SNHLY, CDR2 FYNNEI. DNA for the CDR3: TGTGCCAGCAGTGAAGGGACTAGCGGCACAGATACGCAGTATTTT. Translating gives CASSEGTSGTDTQYF. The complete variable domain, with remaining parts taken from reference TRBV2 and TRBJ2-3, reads EPEVTQTPSHQVTQMGQEVILRCVPISNHLYFYWYRQILGQKVEFLVSFYNNEISEKSEIFDDQFSVERPDGSNFTLKIRSTKLEDSAMYFCASSEGTSGTDTQYFGPGTRLTVL.

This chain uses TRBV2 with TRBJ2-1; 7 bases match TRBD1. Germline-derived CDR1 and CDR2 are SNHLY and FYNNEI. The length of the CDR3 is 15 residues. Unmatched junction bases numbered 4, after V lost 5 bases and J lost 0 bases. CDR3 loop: CASSLRGLSYNEQFF. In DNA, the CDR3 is TGTGCCAGCAGTCTAAGGGGGCTCTCCTACAATGAGCAGTTCTTC.

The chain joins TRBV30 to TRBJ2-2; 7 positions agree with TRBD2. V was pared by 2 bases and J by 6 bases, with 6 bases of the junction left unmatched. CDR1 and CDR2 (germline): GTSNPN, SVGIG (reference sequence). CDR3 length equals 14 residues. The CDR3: CAWSRGDGPGELFF. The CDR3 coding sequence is TGTGCCTGGAGTCGGGGGGATGGACCCGGGGAGCTGTTTTTT.

The DNA of the CDR3 is TGTGCCAGCAGTTACTCCCGACAGGGTCGGGATACGCAGTATTTT. Translating gives CASSYSRQGRDTQYF. This chain uses TRBV6-6 with TRBJ2-3, with 7 nucleotides matching TRBD1. Germline CDR1 reads MNHNY; CDR2 reads SVGAGI (reference sequence). This CDR3 region has 15 residues. J lost 6 bases, V lost 0 bases, and 6 bases had no gene match.

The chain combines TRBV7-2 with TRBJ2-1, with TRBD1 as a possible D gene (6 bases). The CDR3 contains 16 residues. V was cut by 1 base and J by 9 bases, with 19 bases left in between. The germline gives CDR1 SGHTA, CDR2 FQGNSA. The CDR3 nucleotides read TGTGCCAGCAGCTTAGGAGCCTATACAGGGACCGGTGAGCAGTTCTTC. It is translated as CASSLGAYTGTGEQFF.

The CDR3 nucleotides are TGTGCCAGCAGCGTAGACACCAACTATGGCTACACCTTC. Translation gives CASSVDTNYGYTF. V usage is TRBV5-4 and J usage is TRBJ1-2; D unclear. The CDR3 consists of 13 residues. V was cut by 4 bases and J by 2 bases, with 9 bases left in between. The germline V gene has CDR1 SGHNT and CDR2 YYREEE (reference sequence).

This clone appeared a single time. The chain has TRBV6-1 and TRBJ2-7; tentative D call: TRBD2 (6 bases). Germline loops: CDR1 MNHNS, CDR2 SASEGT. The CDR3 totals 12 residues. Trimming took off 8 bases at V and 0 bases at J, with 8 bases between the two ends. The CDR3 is CASAGPSYEQYF. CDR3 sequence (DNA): TGTGCCAGCGCGGGACCCTCCTACGAGCAGTACTTC.

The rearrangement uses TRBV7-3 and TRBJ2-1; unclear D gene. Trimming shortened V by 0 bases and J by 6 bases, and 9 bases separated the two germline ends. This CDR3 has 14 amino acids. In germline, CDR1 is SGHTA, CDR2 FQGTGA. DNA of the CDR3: TGTGCCAGCAGCTTAACCCGTTCCCTCAATGAGCAGTTCTTC. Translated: CASSLTRSLNEQFF.

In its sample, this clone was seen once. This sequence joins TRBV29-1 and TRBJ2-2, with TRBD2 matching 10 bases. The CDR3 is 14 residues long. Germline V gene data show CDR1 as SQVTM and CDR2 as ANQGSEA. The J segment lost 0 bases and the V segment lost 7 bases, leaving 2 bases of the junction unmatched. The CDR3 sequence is CSAGLAANTGELFF. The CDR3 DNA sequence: TGCAGCGCTGGACTAGCGGCGAACACCGGGGAGCTGTTTTTT.

DNA for the CDR3: TGCGCCAGCAGCCAACCCGGAGACGGAAACTACGAGCAGTACTTC. It yields the protein CASSQPGDGNYEQYF. The chain combines TRBV5-1 with TRBJ2-7, with unresolved D. From germline, CDR1 is SGHRS and CDR2 YFSETQ. V was shortened by 4 bases and J by 3 bases, with 17 bases between the two germline ends. The CDR3 loop spans 15 amino acids.

CDR3 DNA sequence: TGTGCCAGCAGCTTAGATACCCGGTCGGGTTCACCCCTCCACTTT. Translated: CASSLDTRSGSPLHF. The V gene is TRBV11-2, the J gene TRBJ1-6; D gene ambiguous. V gave up 0 bases and J gave up 9 bases, with 12 bases separating them. This CDR3 has 15 residues. Germline lookup yields CDR1 SGHAT and CDR2 FQNNGV.

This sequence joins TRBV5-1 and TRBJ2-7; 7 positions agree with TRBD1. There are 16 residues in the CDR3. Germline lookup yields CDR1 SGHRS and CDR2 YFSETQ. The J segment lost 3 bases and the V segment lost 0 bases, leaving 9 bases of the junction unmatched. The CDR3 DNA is TGCGCCAGCAGCTTGGGGGGCAGGGGGACCCGCTACGAGCAGTACTTC. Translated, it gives CASSLGGRGTRYEQYF.

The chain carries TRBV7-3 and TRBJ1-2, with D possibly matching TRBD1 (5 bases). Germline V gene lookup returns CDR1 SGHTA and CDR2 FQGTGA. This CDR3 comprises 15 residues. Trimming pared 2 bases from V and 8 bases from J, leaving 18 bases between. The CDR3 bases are TGTGCCAGCAGCTTAGGGGCGGCCCGAAACGGCGGCTACACCTTC. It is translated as CASSLGAARNGGYTF.

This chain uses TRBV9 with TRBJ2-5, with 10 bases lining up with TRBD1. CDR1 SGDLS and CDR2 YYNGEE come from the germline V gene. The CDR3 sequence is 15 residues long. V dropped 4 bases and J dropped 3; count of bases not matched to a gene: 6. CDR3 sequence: CASSPRQGAEETQYF. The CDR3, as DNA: TGTGCCAGCAGCCCAAGACAGGGGGCGGAAGAGACCCAGTACTTC.

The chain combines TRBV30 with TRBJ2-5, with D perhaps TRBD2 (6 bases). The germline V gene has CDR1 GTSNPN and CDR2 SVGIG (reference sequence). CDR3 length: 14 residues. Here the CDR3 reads CGIEPVRSGETQYF. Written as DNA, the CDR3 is TGTGGAATCGAGCCGGTCCGTAGCGGAGAGACCCAGTACTTC. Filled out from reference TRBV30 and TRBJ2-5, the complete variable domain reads SQTIHQWPATLVQPVGSPLSLECTVEGTSNPNLYWYRQAAGRGLQLLFYSVGIGQISSEVPQNLSASRPQDRQFILSSKKLLLSDSGFYLCGIEPVRSGETQYFGPGTRLLVL.

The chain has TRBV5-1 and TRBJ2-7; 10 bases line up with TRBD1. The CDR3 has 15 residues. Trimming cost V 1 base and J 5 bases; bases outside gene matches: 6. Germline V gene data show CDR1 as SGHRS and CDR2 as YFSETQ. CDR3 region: CASSLSGTGVNEQYF. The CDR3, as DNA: TGCGCCAGCAGCTTGTCCGGGACAGGGGTCAACGAGCAGTACTTC.

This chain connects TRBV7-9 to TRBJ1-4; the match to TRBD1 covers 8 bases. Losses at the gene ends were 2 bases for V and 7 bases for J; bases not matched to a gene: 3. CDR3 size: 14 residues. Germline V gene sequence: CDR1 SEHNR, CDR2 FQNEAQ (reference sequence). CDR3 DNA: TGTGCCAGCAGCTTAAAACAGGGGGGTGAAAAACTGTTTTTT. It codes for CASSLKQGGEKLFF.

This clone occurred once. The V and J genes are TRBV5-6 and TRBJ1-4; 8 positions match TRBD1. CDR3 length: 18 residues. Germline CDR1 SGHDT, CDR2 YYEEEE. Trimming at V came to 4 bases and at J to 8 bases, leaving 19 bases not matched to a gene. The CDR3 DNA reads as TGTGCCAGCAGCCGGATTTTTAAAGGGACAGGCCGAGGGGAAAAACTGTTTTTT. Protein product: CASSRIFKGTGRGEKLFF.

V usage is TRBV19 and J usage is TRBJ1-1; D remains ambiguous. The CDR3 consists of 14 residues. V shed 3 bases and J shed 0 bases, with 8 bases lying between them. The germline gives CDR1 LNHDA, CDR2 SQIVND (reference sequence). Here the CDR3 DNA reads TGTGCCAGTAGTATTAACAGCATGAACACTGAAGCTTTCTTT. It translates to CASSINSMNTEAFF.

CDR3 coding DNA: TGCGCCAGCAGCCAGGGGGCGGACAATGAGCAGTTCTTC. It is translated as CASSQGADNEQFF. The chain links TRBV4-3 to TRBJ2-1; the D gene is possibly TRBD1 (6 bases). With 3 bases removed from V and 5 bases from J, the gap between germline ends came to 8 bases. The length of the CDR3 is 13 residues. Germline CDR1 LGHNA, CDR2 YSLEER.

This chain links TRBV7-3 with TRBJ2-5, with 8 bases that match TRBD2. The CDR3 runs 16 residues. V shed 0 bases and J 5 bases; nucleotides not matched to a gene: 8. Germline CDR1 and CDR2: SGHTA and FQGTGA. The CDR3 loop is CASSLTGEREWETQYF. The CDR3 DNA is TGTGCCAGCAGCTTAACGGGGGAGCGGGAGTGGGAGACCCAGTACTTC. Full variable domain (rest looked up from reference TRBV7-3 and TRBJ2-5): GAGVSQTPSNKVTEKGKYVELRCDPISGHTALYWYRQSLGQGPEFLIYFQGTGAADDSGLPNDRFFAVRPEGSVSTLKIQRTERGDSAVYLCASSLTGEREWETQYFGPGTRLLVL.

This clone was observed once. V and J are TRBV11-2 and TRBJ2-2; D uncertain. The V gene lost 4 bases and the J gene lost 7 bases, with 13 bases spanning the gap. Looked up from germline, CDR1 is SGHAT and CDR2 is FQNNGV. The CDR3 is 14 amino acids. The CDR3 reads CASSSPRVGGELFF. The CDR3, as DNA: TGTGCCAGCAGCTCCCCCCGGGTCGGCGGGGAGCTGTTTTTT.

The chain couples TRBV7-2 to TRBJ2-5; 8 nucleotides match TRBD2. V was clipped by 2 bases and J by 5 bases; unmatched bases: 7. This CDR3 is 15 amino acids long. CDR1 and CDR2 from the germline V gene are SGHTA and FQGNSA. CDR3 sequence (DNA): TGTGCCAGCAGCTTAAATCCCGGGGGGGCGGAGACCCAGTACTTC. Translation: CASSLNPGGAETQYF.

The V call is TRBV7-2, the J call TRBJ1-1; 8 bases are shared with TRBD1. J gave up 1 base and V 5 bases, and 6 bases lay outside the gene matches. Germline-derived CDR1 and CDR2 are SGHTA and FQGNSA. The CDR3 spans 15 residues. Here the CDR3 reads CASSRGGTGNTEAFF. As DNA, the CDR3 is TGTGCCAGCAGCCGGGGCGGGACAGGGAACACTGAAGCTTTCTTT.

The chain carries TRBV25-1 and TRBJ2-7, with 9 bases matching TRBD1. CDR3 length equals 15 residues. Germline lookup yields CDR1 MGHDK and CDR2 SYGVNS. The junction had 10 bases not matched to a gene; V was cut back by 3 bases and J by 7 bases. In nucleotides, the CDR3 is TGTGCCAGCAGTGACCTGGACAGGGGAAAAGGGGAGCAGTACTTC. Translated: CASSDLDRGKGEQYF.

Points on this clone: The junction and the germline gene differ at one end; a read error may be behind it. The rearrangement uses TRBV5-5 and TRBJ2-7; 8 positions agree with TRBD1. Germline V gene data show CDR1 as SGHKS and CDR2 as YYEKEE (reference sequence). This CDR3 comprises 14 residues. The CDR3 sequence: CTSTPGTGYYKQYF. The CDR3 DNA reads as TGTACCAGCACACCCGGGACAGGTTACTACAAGCAGTACTTC. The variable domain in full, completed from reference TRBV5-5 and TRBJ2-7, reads DAGVTQSPTHLIKTRGQQVTLRCSPISGHKSVSWYQQVLGQGPQFIFQYYEKEERGRGNFPDRFSARQFPNYSSELNVNALLLGDSALYLCTSTPGTGYYKQYFGPGTRLTVT.